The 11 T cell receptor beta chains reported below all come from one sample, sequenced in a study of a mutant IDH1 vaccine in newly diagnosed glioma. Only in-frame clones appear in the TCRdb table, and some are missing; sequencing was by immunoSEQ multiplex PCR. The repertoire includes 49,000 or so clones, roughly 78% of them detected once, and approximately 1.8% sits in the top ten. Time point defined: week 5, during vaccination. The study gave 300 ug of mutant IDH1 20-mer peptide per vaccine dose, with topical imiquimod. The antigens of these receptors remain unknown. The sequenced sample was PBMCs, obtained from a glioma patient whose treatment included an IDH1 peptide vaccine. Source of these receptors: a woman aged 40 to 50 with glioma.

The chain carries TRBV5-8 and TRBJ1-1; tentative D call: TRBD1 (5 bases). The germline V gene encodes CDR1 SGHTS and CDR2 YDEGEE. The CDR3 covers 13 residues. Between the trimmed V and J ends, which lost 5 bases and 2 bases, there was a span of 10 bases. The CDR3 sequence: CASRSRVNTEAFF. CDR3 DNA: TGTGCCAGCAGGAGCAGGGTCAACACTGAAGCTTTCTTT.

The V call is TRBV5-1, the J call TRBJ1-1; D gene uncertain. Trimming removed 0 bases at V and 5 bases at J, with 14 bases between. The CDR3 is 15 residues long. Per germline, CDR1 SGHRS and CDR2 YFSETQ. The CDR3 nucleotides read TGCGCCAGCAGCTTGGGGGGAGGGCAAGGGACTGAAGCTTTCTTT. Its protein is CASSLGGGQGTEAFF.

The CDR3 spells CASSEAGRFNQPQHF. DNA for the CDR3: TGTGCCAGCAGTGAAGCGGGACGATTCAATCAGCCCCAGCATTTT. The chain employs TRBV2 and TRBJ1-5, with D maybe TRBD1 (5 bases). CDR1 SNHLY and CDR2 FYNNEI come from the germline V gene. Trimming left V 0 bases short and J 3 bases short, with 9 bases between. This CDR3 region has 15 residues.

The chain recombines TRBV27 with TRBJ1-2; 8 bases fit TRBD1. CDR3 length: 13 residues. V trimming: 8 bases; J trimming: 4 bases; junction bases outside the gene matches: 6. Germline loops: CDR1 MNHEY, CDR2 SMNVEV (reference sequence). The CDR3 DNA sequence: TGTGCCAGCGGAGGACAGGGCCCCTATGGCTACACCTTC. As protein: CASGGQGPYGYTF.

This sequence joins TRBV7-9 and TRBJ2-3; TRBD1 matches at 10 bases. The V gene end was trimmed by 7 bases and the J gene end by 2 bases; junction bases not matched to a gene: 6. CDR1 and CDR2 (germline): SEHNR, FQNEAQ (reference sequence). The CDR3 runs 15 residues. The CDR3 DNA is TGTGCCAGCAAACTCGACAGGGGGCACACAGATACGCAGTATTTT. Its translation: CASKLDRGHTDTQYF.

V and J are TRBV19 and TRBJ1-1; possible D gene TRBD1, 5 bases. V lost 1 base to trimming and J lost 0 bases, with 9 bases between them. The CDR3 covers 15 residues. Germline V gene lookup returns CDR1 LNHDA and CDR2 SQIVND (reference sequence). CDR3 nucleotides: TGTGCCAGTAGTATAGCGACAGACATGAACACTGAAGCTTTCTTT. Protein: CASSIATDMNTEAFF.

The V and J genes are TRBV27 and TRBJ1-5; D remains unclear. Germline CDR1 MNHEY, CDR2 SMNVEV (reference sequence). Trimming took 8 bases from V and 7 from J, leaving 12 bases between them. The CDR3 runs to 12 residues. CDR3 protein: CASGAPAQPQHF. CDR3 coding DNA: TGTGCCAGCGGAGCCCCCGCACAGCCCCAGCATTTT.

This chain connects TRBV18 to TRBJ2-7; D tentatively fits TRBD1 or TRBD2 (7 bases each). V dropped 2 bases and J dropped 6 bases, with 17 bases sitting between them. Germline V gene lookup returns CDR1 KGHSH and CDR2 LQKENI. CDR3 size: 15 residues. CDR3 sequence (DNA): TGTGCCAGCTCACCAATTCCCCCAGGGGGGGTCGAGCAGTACTTC. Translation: CASSPIPPGGVEQYF.

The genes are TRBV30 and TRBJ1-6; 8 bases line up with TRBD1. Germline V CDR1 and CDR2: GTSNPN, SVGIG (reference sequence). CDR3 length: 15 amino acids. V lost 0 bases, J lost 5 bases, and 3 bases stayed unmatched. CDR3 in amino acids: CAWSVGDRNNSPLHF. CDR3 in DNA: TGTGCCTGGAGTGTGGGGGACAGGAATAATTCACCCCTCCACTTT.

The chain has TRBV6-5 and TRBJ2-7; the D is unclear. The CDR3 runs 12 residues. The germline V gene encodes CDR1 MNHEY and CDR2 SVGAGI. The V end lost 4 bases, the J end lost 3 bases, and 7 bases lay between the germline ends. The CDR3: CASSSKFYEQYF. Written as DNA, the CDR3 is TGTGCCAGCAGTTCCAAGTTCTACGAGCAGTACTTC.

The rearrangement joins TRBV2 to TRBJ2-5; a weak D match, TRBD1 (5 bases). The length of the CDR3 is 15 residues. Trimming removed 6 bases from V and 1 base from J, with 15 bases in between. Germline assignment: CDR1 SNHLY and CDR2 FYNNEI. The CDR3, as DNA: TGTGCCAGCAGCGATGAGTGGGGCGTCCAAGAGACCCAGTACTTC. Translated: CASSDEWGVQETQYF.